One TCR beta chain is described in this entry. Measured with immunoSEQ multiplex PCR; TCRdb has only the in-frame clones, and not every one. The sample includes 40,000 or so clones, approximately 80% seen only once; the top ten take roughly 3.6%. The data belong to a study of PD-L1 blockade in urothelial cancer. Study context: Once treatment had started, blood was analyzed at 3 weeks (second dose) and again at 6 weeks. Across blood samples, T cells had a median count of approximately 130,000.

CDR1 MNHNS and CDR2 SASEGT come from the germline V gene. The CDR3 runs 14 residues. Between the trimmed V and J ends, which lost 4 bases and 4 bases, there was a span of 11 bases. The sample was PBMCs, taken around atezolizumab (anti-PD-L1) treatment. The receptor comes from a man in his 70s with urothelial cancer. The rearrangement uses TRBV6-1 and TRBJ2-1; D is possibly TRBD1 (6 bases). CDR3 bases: TGTGCCAGCAGTGTGAGACAGGAGTACAATGAGCAGTTCTTC. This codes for CASSVRQEYNEQFF.